The present entry profiles one T cell receptor beta chain with its context. Its antigen is still unknown. The source of the sample is a study of cytomegalovirus exposure and HLA in healthy donors. Whole-study context: Among roughly 190 million T cells, an earlier analysis found 117 million unique TCR beta sequences.

Trimming at V came to 8 bases and at J to 3 bases, leaving 20 bases not matched to a gene. Per germline, CDR1 LNHDA and CDR2 SQIVND (reference sequence). The CDR3 sequence is 18 residues long. The PCR had 60 Vbeta and 13 Jbeta primers. Data came from immunoSEQ multiplex PCR; TCRdb stores just in-frame clones and leaves some out. This sample has about 210,000 clones, with more than 75% found just once. Study outcomes and limitations: Later analysis identified around 15,000 TCR beta sequences associated with HLA alleles, using a false discovery rate threshold of 0.05.

The rearrangement uses TRBV19 and TRBJ1-1, with 8 positions matching TRBD1. The source material was PBMCs. The receptor was derived from a man in his forties in good health and CMV-seropositive. The CDR3 DNA reads as TGTGCCAGTCTTCCCAGGACAGGGCATAGCCGGCGAGACACTGAAGCTTTCTTT. Its protein product is CASLPRTGHSRRDTEAFF.